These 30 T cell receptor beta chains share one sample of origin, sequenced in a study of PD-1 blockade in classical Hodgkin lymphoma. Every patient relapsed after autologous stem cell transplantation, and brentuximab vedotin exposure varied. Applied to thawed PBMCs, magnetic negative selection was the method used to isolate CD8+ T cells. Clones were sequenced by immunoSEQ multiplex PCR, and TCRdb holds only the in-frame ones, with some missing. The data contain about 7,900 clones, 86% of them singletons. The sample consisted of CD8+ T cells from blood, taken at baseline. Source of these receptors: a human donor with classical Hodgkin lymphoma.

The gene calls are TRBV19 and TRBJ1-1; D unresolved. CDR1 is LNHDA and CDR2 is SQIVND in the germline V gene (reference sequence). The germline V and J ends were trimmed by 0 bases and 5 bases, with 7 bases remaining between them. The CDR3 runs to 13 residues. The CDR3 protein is CASSIDGETEAFF. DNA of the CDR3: TGTGCCAGTAGTATAGACGGTGAGACTGAAGCTTTCTTT.

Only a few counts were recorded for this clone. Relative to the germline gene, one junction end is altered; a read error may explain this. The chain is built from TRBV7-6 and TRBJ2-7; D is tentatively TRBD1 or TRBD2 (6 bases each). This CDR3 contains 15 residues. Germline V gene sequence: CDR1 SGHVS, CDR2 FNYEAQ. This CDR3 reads CASSPTGGQSSEQYF. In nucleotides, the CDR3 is TGTGCCAGCAGCCCGACTGGGGGGCAATCCTCCGAGCAGTACTTC. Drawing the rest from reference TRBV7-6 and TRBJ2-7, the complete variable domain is GAGVSQSPRYKVTKRGQDVALRCDPISGHVSLYWYRQALGQGPEFLTYFNYEAQQDKSGLPNDRFSAERPEGSISTLTIQRTEQRDSAMYRCASSPTGGQSSEQYFGPGTRLTVT.

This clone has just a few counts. CDR3 in amino acids: CASREEHRANPKNTEAFF. The CDR3 bases are TGTGCCAGTAGGGAGGAACACCGGGCCAACCCGAAGAACACTGAAGCTTTCTTT. The J gene is TRBJ1-1, the V gene TRBV19; D gene ambiguous. Trimming stripped 6 bases from V and 1 base from J, with 24 bases between. Germline CDR1 LNHDA, CDR2 SQIVND (reference sequence). There are 18 residues in the CDR3.

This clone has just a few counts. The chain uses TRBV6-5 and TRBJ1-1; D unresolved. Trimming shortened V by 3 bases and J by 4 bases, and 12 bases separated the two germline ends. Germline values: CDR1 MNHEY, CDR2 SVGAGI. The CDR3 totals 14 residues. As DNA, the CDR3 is TGTGCCAGCAGTTATAGTTCCGACACCACTGAAGCTTTCTTT. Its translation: CASSYSSDTTEAFF.

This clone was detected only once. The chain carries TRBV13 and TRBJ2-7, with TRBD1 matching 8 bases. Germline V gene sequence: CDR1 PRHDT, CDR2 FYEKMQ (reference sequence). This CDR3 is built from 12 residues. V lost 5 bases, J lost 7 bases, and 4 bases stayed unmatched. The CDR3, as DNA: TGTGCCAGCAGCCAGGGGGCGCGGGAGCAGTACTTC. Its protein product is CASSQGAREQYF. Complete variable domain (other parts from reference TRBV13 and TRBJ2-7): AAGVIQSPRHLIKEKRETATLKCYPIPRHDTVYWYQQGPGQDPQFLISFYEKMQSDKGSIPDRFSAQQFSDYHSELNMSSLELGDSALYFCASSQGAREQYFGPGTRLTVT.

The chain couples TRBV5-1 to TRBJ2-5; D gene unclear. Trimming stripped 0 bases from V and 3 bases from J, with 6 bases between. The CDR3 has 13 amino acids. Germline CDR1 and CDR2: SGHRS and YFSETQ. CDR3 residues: CASSLDQEETQYF. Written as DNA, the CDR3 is TGCGCCAGCAGCTTGGATCAAGAAGAGACCCAGTACTTC.

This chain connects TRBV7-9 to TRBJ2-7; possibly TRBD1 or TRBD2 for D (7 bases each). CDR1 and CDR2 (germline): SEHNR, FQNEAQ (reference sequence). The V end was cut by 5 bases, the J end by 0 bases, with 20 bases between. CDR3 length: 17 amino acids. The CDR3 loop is CASSHLGGTAFSYEQYF. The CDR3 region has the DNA TGTGCCAGCAGCCACCTGGGGGGGACAGCCTTCTCCTACGAGCAGTACTTC.

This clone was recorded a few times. The CDR3 coding sequence is TGCGCCAGCAGCCAAACAACAGGGTCGGACGAGCAGTACTTC. Its protein product is CASSQTTGSDEQYF. J is TRBJ2-7 and V is TRBV4-1; D may be TRBD1 (6 bases). Trimming cost V 2 bases and J 5 bases, with 13 bases left between them. The CDR3 has 14 residues. Per the germline V gene, CDR1 is MGHRA and CDR2 is YSYEKL.

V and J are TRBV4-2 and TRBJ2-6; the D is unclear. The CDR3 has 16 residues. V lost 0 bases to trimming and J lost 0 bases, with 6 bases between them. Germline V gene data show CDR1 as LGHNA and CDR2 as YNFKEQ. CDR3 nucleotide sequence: TGTGCCAGCAGCCAAGATCTCAGCTCTGGGGCCAACGTCCTGACTTTC. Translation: CASSQDLSSGANVLTF.

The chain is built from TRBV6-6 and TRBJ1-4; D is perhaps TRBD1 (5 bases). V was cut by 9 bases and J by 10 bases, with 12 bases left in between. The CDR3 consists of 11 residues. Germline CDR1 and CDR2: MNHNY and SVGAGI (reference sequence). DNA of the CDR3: TGTGCCAGGACGGGGGTGGTAAAACTGTTTTTT. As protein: CARTGVVKLFF.

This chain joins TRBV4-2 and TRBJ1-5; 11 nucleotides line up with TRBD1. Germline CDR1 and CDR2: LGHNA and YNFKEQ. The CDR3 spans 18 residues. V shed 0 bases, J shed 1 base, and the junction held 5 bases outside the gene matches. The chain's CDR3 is CASSQEGTGGNSNQPQHF. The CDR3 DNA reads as TGTGCCAGCAGCCAAGAGGGGACAGGGGGAAACAGCAATCAGCCCCAGCATTTT.

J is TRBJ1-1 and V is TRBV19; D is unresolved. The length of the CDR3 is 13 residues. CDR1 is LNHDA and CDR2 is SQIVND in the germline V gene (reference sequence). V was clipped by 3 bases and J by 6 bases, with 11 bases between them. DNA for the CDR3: TGTGCCAGTAGTATGGCCGGGTTCGCTGAAGCTTTCTTT. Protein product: CASSMAGFAEAFF.

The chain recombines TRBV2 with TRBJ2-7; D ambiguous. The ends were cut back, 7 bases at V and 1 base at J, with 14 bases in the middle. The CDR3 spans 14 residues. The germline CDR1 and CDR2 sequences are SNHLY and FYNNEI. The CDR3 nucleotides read TGTGCCAGCACCCCGGGCTTCGGGTCCTACGAGCAGTACTTC. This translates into CASTPGFGSYEQYF.

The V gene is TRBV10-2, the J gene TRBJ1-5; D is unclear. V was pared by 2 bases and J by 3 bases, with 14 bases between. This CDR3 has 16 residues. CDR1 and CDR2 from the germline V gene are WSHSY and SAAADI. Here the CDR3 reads CASSEGRGNNNQPQHF. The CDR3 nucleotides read TGCGCCAGCAGTGAGGGGAGAGGGAACAACAATCAGCCCCAGCATTTT.

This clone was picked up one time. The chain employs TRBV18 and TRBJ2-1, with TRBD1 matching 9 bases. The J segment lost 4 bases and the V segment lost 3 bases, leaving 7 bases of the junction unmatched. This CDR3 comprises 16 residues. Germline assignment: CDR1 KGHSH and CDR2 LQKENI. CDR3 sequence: CASSPAEDRGYNEQFF. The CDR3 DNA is TGTGCCAGCTCACCTGCTGAGGACAGGGGTTACAATGAGCAGTTCTTC. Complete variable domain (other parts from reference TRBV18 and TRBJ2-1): NAGVMQNPRHLVRRRGQEARLRCSPMKGHSHVYWYRQLPEEGLKFMVYLQKENIIDESGMPKERFSAEFPKEGPSILRIQQVVRGDSAAYFCASSPAEDRGYNEQFFGPGTRLTVL.

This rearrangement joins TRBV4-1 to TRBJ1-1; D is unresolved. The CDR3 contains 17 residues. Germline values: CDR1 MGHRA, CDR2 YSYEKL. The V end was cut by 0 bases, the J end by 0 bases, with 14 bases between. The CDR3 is CASSQDLLGTVNTEAFF. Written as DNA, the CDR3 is TGCGCCAGCAGCCAAGATCTTCTTGGAACGGTGAACACTGAAGCTTTCTTT.

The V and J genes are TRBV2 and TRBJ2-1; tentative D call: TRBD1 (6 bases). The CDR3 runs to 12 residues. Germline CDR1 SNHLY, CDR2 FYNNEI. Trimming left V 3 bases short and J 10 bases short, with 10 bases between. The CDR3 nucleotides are TGTGCCAGCAGTGACTGGGGGCGGGAGCAGTTCTTC. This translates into CASSDWGREQFF.

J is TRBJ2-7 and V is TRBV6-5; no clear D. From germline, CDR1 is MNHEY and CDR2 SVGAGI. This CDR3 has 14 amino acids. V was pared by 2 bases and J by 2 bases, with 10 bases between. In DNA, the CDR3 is TGTGCCAGCAGTTACCGGCAAGGAACCTACGAGCAGTACTTC. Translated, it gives CASSYRQGTYEQYF.

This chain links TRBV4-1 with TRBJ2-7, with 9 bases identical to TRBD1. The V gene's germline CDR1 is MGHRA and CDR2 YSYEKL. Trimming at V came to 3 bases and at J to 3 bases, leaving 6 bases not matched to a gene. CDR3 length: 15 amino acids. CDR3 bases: TGCGCCAGCAGCCACCCGGGACAGGGAAGCTACGAGCAGTACTTC. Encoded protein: CASSHPGQGSYEQYF.

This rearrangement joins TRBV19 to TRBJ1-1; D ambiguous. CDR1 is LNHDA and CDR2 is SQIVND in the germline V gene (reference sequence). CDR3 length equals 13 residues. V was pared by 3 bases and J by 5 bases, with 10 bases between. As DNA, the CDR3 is TGTGCCAGTAGTATTTCGGGTGAGACTGAAGCTTTCTTT. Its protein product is CASSISGETEAFF. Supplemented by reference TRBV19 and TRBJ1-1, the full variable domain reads DGGITQSPKYLFRKEGQNVTLSCEQNLNHDAMYWYRQDPGQGLRLIYYSQIVNDFQKGDIAEGYSVSREKKESFPLTVTSAQKNPTAFYLCASSISGETEAFFGQGTRLTVV.

In DNA, the CDR3 is TGTGCCAGGGGACAGGGGGCCTTCTCCTACAATGAGCAGTTCTTC. Translated: CARGQGAFSYNEQFF. J is TRBJ2-1 and V is TRBV2, with TRBD1 identical over 12 bases. Germline V lookup: CDR1 SNHLY, CDR2 FYNNEI. The CDR3 spans 15 residues. V shed 9 bases and J 0 bases; nucleotides not matched to a gene: 3. The full variable domain, in which reference TRBV2 and TRBJ2-1 provide the parts outside the CDR3, is EPEVTQTPSHQVTQMGQEVILRCVPISNHLYFYWYRQILGQKVEFLVSFYNNEISEKSEIFDDQFSVERPDGSNFTLKIRSTKLEDSAMYFCARGQGAFSYNEQFFGPGTRLTVL.

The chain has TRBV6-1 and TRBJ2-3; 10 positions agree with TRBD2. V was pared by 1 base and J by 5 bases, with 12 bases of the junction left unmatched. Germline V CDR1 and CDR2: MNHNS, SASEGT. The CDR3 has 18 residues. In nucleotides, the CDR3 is TGTGCCAGCAGTGAAGAAAGGCCCCTAGCGGGAGTAAAAGATACGCAGTATTTT. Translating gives CASSEERPLAGVKDTQYF.

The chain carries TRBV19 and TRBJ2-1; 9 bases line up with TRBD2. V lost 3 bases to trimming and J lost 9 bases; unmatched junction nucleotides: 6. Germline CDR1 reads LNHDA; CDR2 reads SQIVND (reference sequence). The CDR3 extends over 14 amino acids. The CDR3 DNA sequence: TGTGCCAGTAGTATCTATAGCGGGAGCCCTGAGCAGTTCTTC. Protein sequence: CASSIYSGSPEQFF.

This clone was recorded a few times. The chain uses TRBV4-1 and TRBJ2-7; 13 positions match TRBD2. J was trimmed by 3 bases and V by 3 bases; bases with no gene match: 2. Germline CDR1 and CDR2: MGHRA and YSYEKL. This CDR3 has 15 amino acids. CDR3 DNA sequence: TGCGCCAGCAGCCAGGGGACTAGCGGGGACTACGAGCAGTACTTC. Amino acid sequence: CASSQGTSGDYEQYF.

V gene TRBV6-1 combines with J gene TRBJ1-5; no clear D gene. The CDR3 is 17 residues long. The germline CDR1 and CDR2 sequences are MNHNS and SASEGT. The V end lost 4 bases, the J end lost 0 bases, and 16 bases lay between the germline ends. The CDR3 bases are TGTGCCAGCAGTGTGTCGATCGACGGGAATAGCAATCAGCCCCAGCATTTT. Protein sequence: CASSVSIDGNSNQPQHF.

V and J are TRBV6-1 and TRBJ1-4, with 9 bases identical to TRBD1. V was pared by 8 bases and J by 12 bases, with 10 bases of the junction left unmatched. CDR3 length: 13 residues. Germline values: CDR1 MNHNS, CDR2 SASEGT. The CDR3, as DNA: TGTGCCAGCGCGGGACAGGGACCCGGAGAACTGTTTTTT. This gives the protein CASAGQGPGELFF.

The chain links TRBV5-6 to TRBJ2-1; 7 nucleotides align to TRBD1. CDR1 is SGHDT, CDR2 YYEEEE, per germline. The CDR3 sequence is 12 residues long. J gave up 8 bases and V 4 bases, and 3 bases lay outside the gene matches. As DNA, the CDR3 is TGTGCCAGCAGCCTGACAGGGTATGAGCAGTTCTTC. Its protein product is CASSLTGYEQFF.

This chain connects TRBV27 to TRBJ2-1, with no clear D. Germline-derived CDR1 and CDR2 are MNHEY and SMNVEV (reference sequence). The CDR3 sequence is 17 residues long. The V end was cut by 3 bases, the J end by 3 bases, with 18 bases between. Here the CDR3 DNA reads TGTGCCAGCAGTTTCCCACCCTCGGCCGCCCACTACAATGAGCAGTTCTTC. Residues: CASSFPPSAAHYNEQFF.

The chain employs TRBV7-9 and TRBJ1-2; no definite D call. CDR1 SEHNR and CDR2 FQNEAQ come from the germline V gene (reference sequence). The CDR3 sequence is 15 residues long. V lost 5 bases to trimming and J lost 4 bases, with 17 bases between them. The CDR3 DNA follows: TGTGCCAGCAGCCAGGTTAAAGAAAGGCGCTATGGCTACACCTTC. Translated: CASSQVKERRYGYTF.

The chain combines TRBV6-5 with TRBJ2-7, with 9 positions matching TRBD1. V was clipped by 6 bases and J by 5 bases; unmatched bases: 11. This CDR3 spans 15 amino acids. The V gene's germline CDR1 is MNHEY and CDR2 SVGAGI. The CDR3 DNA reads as TGTGCCAGCAGGGGACAGGGTAGTTGGTCCGACGAGCAGTACTTC. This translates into CASRGQGSWSDEQYF.